Sequencing of this TCR beta chain was carried out in a study of beta chain features in type 1 diabetes. The sequenced template was cDNA made from the entire isolated RNA. Profiled with immunoSEQ multiplex PCR; TCRdb holds only in-frame clones, not every one. The data contain about 220,000 clones, approximately 11% of them singletons. This receptor was identified in a man between 18 and 29 years old in good health. Sequencing input: central memory CD4+ T cells from blood.

DNA for the CDR3: TGTGCCAGCAGCTTTATATCGTCTGGCTCCTACAATGAGCAGTTCTTC. Translation gives CASSFISSGSYNEQFF. This sequence joins TRBV5-4 and TRBJ2-1; the D is unclear. Per germline, CDR1 SGHNT and CDR2 YYREEE (reference sequence). The CDR3 runs to 16 residues. V lost 2 bases, J lost 0 bases, and 12 bases lay in between.